Shown below are 8 T cell receptor beta chains from a single sample sequenced in a study of beta chain features in type 1 diabetes. The whole isolated RNA underwent reverse transcription, so sequencing captured expressed TCRB transcripts. Here immunoSEQ multiplex PCR was the method, and the copy in TCRdb shows in-frame clones only, minus some. The sample has around 50,000 clones, around 45% seen once. These receptors lack a known antigen. Regarding the study as a whole: Moderate yet significant TCRB CDR3 shortening was seen in Type 1 diabetes patients in all four CD4+ subsets.

The sequenced sample consisted of stem cell memory CD4+ T cells from blood. These receptors were taken from a man aged 30 to 39 with type 1 diabetes.

The chain joins TRBV2 to TRBJ2-3, with D perhaps matching TRBD2 (5 bases). The germline V gene encodes CDR1 SNHLY and CDR2 FYNNEI. The CDR3 is made up of 14 amino acids. Trimming left V 11 bases short and J 2 bases short, with 17 bases between. The CDR3, as DNA: TGTGCCCACAACCGGGAACCAGACACAGATACGCAGTATTTT. Protein: CAHNREPDTDTQYF.

This clone was counted a single time. Here the CDR3 reads CASSFTTGGLTEAFF. For the CDR3, the DNA is TGTGCCAGCAGTTTTACAACAGGGGGCCTGACTGAAGCTTTCTTT. The V call is TRBV5-4, the J call TRBJ1-1, with TRBD1 matching over 9 bases. The V and J ends lost 5 bases and 5 bases, in that order; junction bases with no gene match: 10. The CDR3 extends over 15 amino acids. CDR1 and CDR2 (germline): SGHNT, YYREEE (reference sequence).

As to this clone: The same CDR3 also results from other DNA sequences found in this sample. The V gene is TRBV5-1, the J gene TRBJ2-1; 10 positions match TRBD2. Unmatched junction bases numbered 3, after V lost 2 bases and J lost 4 bases. CDR1 is SGHRS and CDR2 is YFSETQ in the germline V gene. The CDR3 consists of 15 residues. The CDR3 region is CASSLLAGKYNEQFF. The CDR3 DNA is TGCGCCAGCAGCTTACTAGCGGGGAAATACAATGAGCAGTTCTTC.

This clone has only a few counts. This chain uses TRBV7-2 with TRBJ2-7; 11 positions match TRBD2. V trimming: 6 bases; J trimming: 0 bases; junction bases outside the gene matches: 4. The CDR3 consists of 15 residues. Germline CDR1 SGHTA, CDR2 FQGNSA. The CDR3 loop reads CASRPTSGVSYEQYF. The CDR3 nucleotides read TGTGCCAGCAGACCGACTAGCGGGGTCTCCTACGAGCAGTACTTC.

This clone turned up a few times. This chain connects TRBV5-1 to TRBJ1-1; D remains unclear. The CDR3 runs 12 residues. Germline V CDR1 and CDR2: SGHRS, YFSETQ. V gave up 4 bases and J gave up 10 bases, with 14 bases separating them. The CDR3 loop reads CASSPDGRGAFF. The CDR3 bases are TGCGCCAGCAGCCCGGATGGGAGAGGAGCTTTCTTT.

This chain uses TRBV2 with TRBJ2-1, with a possible D match to TRBD2 (5 bases). This CDR3 comprises 15 residues. Germline CDR1 SNHLY, CDR2 FYNNEI. V lost 6 bases to trimming and J lost 7 bases, with 19 bases between them. The CDR3 protein is CASRKEAEPLNEQFF. The CDR3 DNA reads as TGTGCCAGCAGGAAGGAGGCCGAGCCTTTGAATGAGCAGTTCTTC.

The rearrangement uses TRBV19 and TRBJ2-1; tentative D call: TRBD2 (6 bases). The CDR3 runs 16 residues. Germline V CDR1 and CDR2: LNHDA, SQIVND (reference sequence). V lost 4 bases to trimming and J lost 0 bases, with 13 bases between them. In nucleotides, the CDR3 is TGTGCCAGTAGTAAGGGGCTAGCGCCCTCCTACAATGAGCAGTTCTTC. It specifies CASSKGLAPSYNEQFF.

V is TRBV18 and J is TRBJ1-2, with 7 bases fitting TRBD1. Germline V gene data show CDR1 as KGHSH and CDR2 as LQKENI. The length of the CDR3 is 12 residues. Trimming cost V 1 base and J 8 bases; bases outside gene matches: 1. Written as DNA, the CDR3 is TGTGCCAGCTCACCACAGGACAGGGGCTACACCTTC. Encoded protein: CASSPQDRGYTF.